This entry features one T cell receptor (beta chain) sequence. What it binds is unknown. V lost 6 bases and J 4 bases, leaving 15 bases between the germline ends. The germline V gene has CDR1 LGHDT and CDR2 YNNKEL (reference sequence). This CDR3 comprises 14 residues. This record belongs to a study of T cell responses to AZD1222 COVID-19 vaccine. Clones were sequenced by immunoSEQ multiplex PCR, and TCRdb holds only the in-frame ones, with some missing. The sample contains 120,000 or so clones, roughly 90% of which appear only once. The study, taken as a whole, reports: At 160-218 and 743-854, vaccine-associated CD4 TCRs were dominant, and they spanned spike.

The V gene is TRBV3-1 (or the pseudogene TRBV3-2), the J gene TRBJ1-2; possibly TRBD1 for D (5 bases). This specimen consisted of peripheral blood, obtained on day 0 of AZD1222 vaccination. This TCR was recovered from an adult in good health. The CDR3 sequence is CASRSVSGGYGYTF. The CDR3 DNA reads TGTGCCAGCAGGTCAGTTAGTGGGGGCTATGGCTACACCTTC.